A selection of T cell receptor beta chains follows, all from one sample in a study of T-cell memory formation after mild COVID-19. In TCRdb, the 5' RACE reads were re-called with MiXCR into one record per CDR3 protein. The data contain about 440,000 distinct CDR3 sequences, 20% of them singletons. Sequenced sample: PBMCs or a T cell subset sorted from them (not recorded which). The receptors originated from an adult woman who had mild COVID-19 (a few samples of this study predate the infection). Cell type and time point are not known. Both conserved end residues are part of each CDR3. The D gene is left open where the match is weak. Some rows have no size entry. The others give once, few or many, or a class for an expanded clone.

few	-	TRBV7-3	TRBJ2-2	CASSRENTGELFF	TGTGCCAGCAGCCGGGAAAACACCGGGGAGCTGTTTTTT
-	TRBD2	TRBV19	TRBJ2-7	CASSGAGGLLDEQYF	TGTGCCAGTAGTGGAGCGGGAGGGCTTTTAGACGAGCAGTACTTC
once	-	TRBV7-2	TRBJ1-2	CASSLVLGMGDAAPLNYGYTF	TGTGCCAGCAGCTTAGTGCTGGGAATGGGCGATGCCGCCCCTCTCAACTATGGCTACACCTTC
few	TRBD1	TRBV5-1	TRBJ2-7	CASSPDRIYEQYF	TGCGCCAGCAGCCCGGACAGGATCTACGAGCAGTACTTC
-	TRBD1	TRBV7-9	TRBJ1-4	CASSLAGTGVEKLFF	TGTGCCAGCAGCTTAGCCGGGACAGGGGTTGAAAAACTGTTTTTT
few	TRBD1	TRBV3-1	TRBJ1-2	CASRRGLYGYTF	TGTGCAAGTCGGAGGGGGCTTTATGGCTACACCTTC
-	-	TRBV10-3	TRBJ2-7	CAISPRGFDGSYEQYF	TGTGCCATCAGTCCCCGCGGTTTTGACGGCTCCTACGAGCAGTACTTC
-	TRBD2	TRBV23-1	TRBJ2-4	CASSHGLAAKNIQYF	TGCGCCAGCAGTCACGGACTAGCGGCCAAAAACATTCAGTACTTC
-	TRBD1	TRBV6-1	TRBJ1-1	CASNQGANTEAFF	TGTGCCAGCAACCAGGGGGCGAACACTGAAGCTTTCTTT
-	TRBD1	TRBV27	TRBJ2-7	CASSLIRDRGYEQYF	TGTGCCAGCAGTTTAATTCGGGACAGGGGTTACGAGCAGTACTTC
-	TRBD2	TRBV20-1	TRBJ2-3	CSARRSRGGGTDTQYF	TGCAGTGCTAGGCGCTCACGGGGGGGAGGGACAGATACGCAGTATTTT
few	TRBD2	TRBV5-6	TRBJ2-7	CASSLTSGYKQYF	TGTGCCAGCAGCTTGACTAGCGGGTATAAGCAGTACTTC
-	-	TRBV12-3/TRBV12-4	TRBJ1-2	CASNRGSYGYTF	TGTGCCAGCAATCGGGGCAGCTATGGCTACACCTTC
few	-	TRBV30	TRBJ2-5	CAWSLKETQYF	TGTGCCTGGAGTCTTAAAGAGACCCAGTACTTC
-	TRBD1	TRBV7-2	TRBJ1-4	CASSSHTGEEKLFF	TGTGCCAGCAGCTCCCATACAGGGGAGGAAAAACTGTTTTTT
few	-	TRBV12-3/TRBV12-4	TRBJ1-5	CASSLYWGEYNQPQHF	TGTGCCAGCAGCCTATATTGGGGGGAATACAATCAGCCCCAGCATTTT
-	-	TRBV10-3	TRBJ1-1	CAISESRGGYTEAFF	TGTGCCATCAGTGAGTCAAGGGGGGGCTACACTGAAGCTTTCTTT
-	-	TRBV12-3/TRBV12-4	TRBJ2-2	CASSFGGPGELFF	TGTGCCAGCAGTTTTGGGGGCCCCGGGGAGCTGTTTTTT
-	-	TRBV7-2	TRBJ1-1	CASSLAWTAEAFF	TGTGCCAGCAGCTTAGCCTGGACCGCTGAAGCTTTCTTT
-	TRBD2	TRBV15	TRBJ2-7	CATSRERSGGQSGEQYF	TGTGCCACCAGCAGAGAACGGAGCGGGGGCCAGTCAGGCGAGCAGTACTTC
-	TRBD1	TRBV7-6	TRBJ1-1	CASSSGTGGGTEAFF	TGTGCCAGCAGCTCCGGGACAGGGGGCGGCACTGAAGCTTTCTTT
few	-	TRBV19	TRBJ2-1	CASSDDSRTKGYNEQFF	TGTGCCAGTAGTGATGACAGCCGAACGAAGGGATACAATGAGCAGTTCTTC
many	-	TRBV4-2	TRBJ2-1	CASSHWGNEQFF	TGTGCCAGCAGCCACTGGGGGAATGAGCAGTTCTTC
-	TRBD2	TRBV7-2	TRBJ2-7	CASILRAGGSSYEQYF	TGTGCCAGCATCCTAAGGGCGGGGGGAAGCTCCTACGAGCAGTACTTC
few	-	TRBV24-1	TRBJ2-5	CATSDRTDQETQYF	TGTGCCACCAGTGATCGGACCGATCAAGAGACCCAGTACTTC
many	-	TRBV27	TRBJ2-3	CASSLWARSTDTQYF	TGTGCCAGCAGTTTATGGGCTCGCAGCACAGATACGCAGTATTTT
many	TRBD2	TRBV7-9	TRBJ2-2	CASSTGGGTGELFF	TGTGCCAGCAGCACTGGCGGGGGCACCGGGGAGCTGTTTTTT
-	TRBD1	TRBV5-1	TRBJ2-2	CASSLRLRDRVTGELFF	TGCGCCAGCAGCTTAAGACTCCGGGACAGGGTTACCGGGGAGCTGTTTTTT
-	-	TRBV7-9	TRBJ1-1	CASSPTSGGRTEAFF	TGTGCCAGCAGCCCCACCTCGGGGGGGCGGACTGAAGCTTTCTTT
few	TRBD1	TRBV20-1	TRBJ1-1	CSAGQGYPGTEAFF	TGCAGTGCAGGACAGGGTTACCCGGGGACTGAAGCTTTCTTT
-	TRBD1	TRBV30	TRBJ2-2	CAWSEGQVNTGELFF	TGTGCCTGGAGTGAGGGACAGGTTAACACCGGGGAGCTGTTTTTT
-	TRBD2	TRBV10-3	TRBJ2-3	CAISSGGTDTQYF	TGTGCCATCAGTAGCGGGGGAACAGATACGCAGTATTTT
few	TRBD1	TRBV7-9	TRBJ2-7	CASSNGDRGEVSYEQYF	TGTGCCAGCAGTAATGGAGACAGGGGAGAAGTCTCCTACGAGCAGTACTTC
few	-	TRBV2	TRBJ1-2	CASSEGVRGVYTF	TGTGCCAGCAGTGAAGGCGTGCGCGGGGTTTACACCTTC
many	-	TRBV7-6	TRBJ2-1	CASRRGGHRENEQFF	TGTGCCAGCAGACGGGGAGGCCACAGGGAGAATGAGCAGTTCTTC
few	-	TRBV4-3	TRBJ2-7	CASSTGPLGYEQYF	TGCGCCAGCAGCACAGGGCCCCTGGGCTACGAGCAGTACTTC
few	-	TRBV12-3/TRBV12-4	TRBJ1-4	CASIPTGQINEKLFF	TGTGCCAGCATCCCCACGGGGCAGATTAATGAAAAACTGTTTTTT
once	TRBD2	TRBV6-5	TRBJ2-1	CASSYSGGTDYAEQLF	TGTGCCAGCAGTTACTCGGGAGGGACCGACTATGCGGAGCAGTTATTC
-	TRBD1	TRBV5-1	TRBJ1-2	CASSPEDRGGLANYGYTF	TGCGCCAGCAGCCCCGAGGACAGGGGTGGATTGGCTAACTATGGCTACACCTTC
-	TRBD2	TRBV3-1	TRBJ2-1	CASSQELIGGGYNEQFF	TGTGCCAGCAGCCAAGAACTGATCGGGGGGGGATACAATGAGCAGTTCTTC
few	TRBD2	TRBV7-3	TRBJ2-1	CASSLLAGGINEQFF	TGTGCCAGCAGCTTATTAGCGGGGGGAATAAATGAGCAGTTCTTC
few	TRBD1	TRBV28	TRBJ1-6	CASSPGTGGLLGSLHF	TGTGCCAGCAGTCCTGGGACAGGAGGGCTGTTAGGGTCCCTCCACTTT
-	-	TRBV2	TRBJ2-7	CASSVAWVPYEQYF	TGTGCCAGCAGTGTGGCCTGGGTCCCCTACGAGCAGTACTTC
-	TRBD2	TRBV3-1	TRBJ2-5	CASSPSRGGSRKETQYF	TGTGCCAGCAGCCCAAGTCGGGGGGGGTCCAGAAAAGAGACCCAGTACTTC
once	-	TRBV20-1	TRBJ1-1	CSARDAHANTEAFF	TGCAGTGCTAGAGATGCACACGCCAACACTGAAGCTTTCTTT
-	TRBD1	TRBV7-9	TRBJ1-1	CASSLADRPRGAFF	TGTGCCAGCAGCTTAGCGGACAGGCCGAGGGGAGCTTTCTTT
many	-	TRBV7-2	TRBJ1-5	CASSSSLSLYSNQPQHF	TGTGCCAGCAGCTCATCCTTAAGTCTTTATAGCAATCAGCCCCAGCATTTT
many	-	TRBV18	TRBJ1-5	CASSPANSNQPQHF	TGTGCCAGCTCGCCCGCGAACAGCAATCAGCCCCAGCATTTT
-	-	TRBV14	TRBJ1-4	CASRSGRRENEKLFF	TGTGCCAGCAGGAGTGGGCGCAGGGAAAATGAAAAACTGTTTTTT
-	TRBD1	TRBV7-7	TRBJ2-7	CASSPGQVGEQYF	TGTGCTAGCAGCCCGGGACAGGTGGGGGAGCAGTACTTC
few	-	TRBV5-5	TRBJ2-7	CASSLMGGSSYEQYF	TGTGCCAGCAGCTTGATGGGGGGCAGCTCCTACGAGCAGTACTTC
few	-	TRBV7-6	TRBJ2-5	CASSLAGWETQYF	TGTGCCAGCAGCTTAGCAGGCTGGGAGACCCAGTACTTC
many	TRBD2	TRBV11-2	TRBJ2-1	CASSPASGNFDEQFF	TGTGCCAGCAGCCCCGCTAGCGGGAATTTCGATGAGCAGTTCTTC
few	-	TRBV20-1	TRBJ1-2	CSASRSGGGYTF	TGCAGTGCTAGTAGGTCTGGGGGCGGCTACACCTTC
few	-	TRBV14	TRBJ1-2	CASSQDLGRGYTF	TGTGCCAGCAGCCAAGATCTGGGAAGGGGCTACACCTTC
-	-	TRBV30	TRBJ2-7	CAWSVEQMNSYEQYF	TGTGCCTGGAGTGTTGAACAGATGAACTCCTACGAGCAGTACTTC
-	-	TRBV20-1	TRBJ2-7	CSARVESSYEQYF	TGCAGTGCTAGAGTGGAGAGCTCCTACGAGCAGTACTTC
few	-	TRBV5-1	TRBJ2-7	CASSNGQGGLEQYF	TGCGCCAGCAGCAACGGACAGGGAGGGCTCGAGCAGTACTTC